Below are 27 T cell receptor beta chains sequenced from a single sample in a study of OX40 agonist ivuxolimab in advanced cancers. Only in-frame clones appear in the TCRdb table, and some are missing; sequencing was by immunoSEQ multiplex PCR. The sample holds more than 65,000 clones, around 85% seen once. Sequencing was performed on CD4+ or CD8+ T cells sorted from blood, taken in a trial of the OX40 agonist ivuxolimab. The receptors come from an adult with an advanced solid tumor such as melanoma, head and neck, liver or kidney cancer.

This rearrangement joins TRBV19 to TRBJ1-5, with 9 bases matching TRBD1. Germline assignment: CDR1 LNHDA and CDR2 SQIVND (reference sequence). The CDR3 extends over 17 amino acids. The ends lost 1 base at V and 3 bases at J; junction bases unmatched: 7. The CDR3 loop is CASSIGTGASSNQPQHF. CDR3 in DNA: TGTGCCAGTAGTATAGGGACAGGGGCCTCCTCCAATCAGCCCCAGCATTTT.

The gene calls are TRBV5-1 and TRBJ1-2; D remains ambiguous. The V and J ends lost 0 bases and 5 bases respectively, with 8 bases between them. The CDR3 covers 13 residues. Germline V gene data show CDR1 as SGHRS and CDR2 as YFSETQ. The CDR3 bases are TGCGCCAGCAGCTTGGAGGCCAGTTATGGCTACACCTTC. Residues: CASSLEASYGYTF. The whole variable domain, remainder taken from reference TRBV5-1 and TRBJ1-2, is KAGVTQTPRYLIKTRGQQVTLSCSPISGHRSVSWYQQTPGQGLQFLFEYFSETQRNKGNFPGRFSGRQFSNSRSEMNVSTLELGDSALYLCASSLEASYGYTFGSGTRLTVV.

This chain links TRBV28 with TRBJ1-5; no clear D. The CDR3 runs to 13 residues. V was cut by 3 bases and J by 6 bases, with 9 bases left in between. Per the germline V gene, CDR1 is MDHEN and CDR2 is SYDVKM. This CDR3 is CASSLAGAQPQHF. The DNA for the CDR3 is TGTGCCAGCAGTTTGGCAGGAGCTCAGCCCCAGCATTTT.

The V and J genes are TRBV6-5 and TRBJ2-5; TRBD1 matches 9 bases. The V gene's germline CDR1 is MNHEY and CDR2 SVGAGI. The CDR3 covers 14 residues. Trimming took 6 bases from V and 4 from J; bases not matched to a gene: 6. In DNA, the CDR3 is TGTGCCAGCAGAGGACAGGGGAAGGGAGAGACCCAGTACTTC. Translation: CASRGQGKGETQYF.

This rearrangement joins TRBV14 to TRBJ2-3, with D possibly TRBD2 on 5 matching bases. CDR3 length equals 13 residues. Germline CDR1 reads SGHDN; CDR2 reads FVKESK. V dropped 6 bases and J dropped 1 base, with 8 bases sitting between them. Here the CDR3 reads CASRWERTDTQYF. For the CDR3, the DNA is TGTGCCAGCAGATGGGAGCGCACAGATACGCAGTATTTT. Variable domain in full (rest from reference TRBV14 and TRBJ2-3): EAGVTQFPSHSVIEKGQTVTLRCDPISGHDNLYWYRRVMGKEIKFLLHFVKESKQDESGMPNNRFLAERTGGTYSTLKVQPAELEDSGVYFCASRWERTDTQYFGPGTRLTVL.

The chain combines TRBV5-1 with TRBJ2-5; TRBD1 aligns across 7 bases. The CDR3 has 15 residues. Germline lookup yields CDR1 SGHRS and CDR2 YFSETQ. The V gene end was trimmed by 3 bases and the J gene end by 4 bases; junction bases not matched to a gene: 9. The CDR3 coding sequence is TGCGCCAGCAGCTCAGACAGGGTGTCAAGAGAGACCCAGTACTTC. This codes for CASSSDRVSRETQYF.

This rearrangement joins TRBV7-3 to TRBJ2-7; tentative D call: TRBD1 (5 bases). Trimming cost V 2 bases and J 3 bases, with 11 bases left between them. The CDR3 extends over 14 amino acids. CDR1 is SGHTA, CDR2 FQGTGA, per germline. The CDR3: CASSLSAGFYEQYF. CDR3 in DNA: TGTGCCAGCAGCTTATCGGCAGGGTTCTACGAGCAGTACTTC.

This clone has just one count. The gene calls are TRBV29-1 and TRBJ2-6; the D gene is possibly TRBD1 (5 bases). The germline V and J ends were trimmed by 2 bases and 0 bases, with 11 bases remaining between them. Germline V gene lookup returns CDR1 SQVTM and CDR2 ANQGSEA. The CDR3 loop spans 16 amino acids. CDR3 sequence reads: CSVESQGLSGANVLTF. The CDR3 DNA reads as TGCAGCGTTGAATCCCAGGGCCTCTCTGGGGCCAACGTCCTGACTTTC.

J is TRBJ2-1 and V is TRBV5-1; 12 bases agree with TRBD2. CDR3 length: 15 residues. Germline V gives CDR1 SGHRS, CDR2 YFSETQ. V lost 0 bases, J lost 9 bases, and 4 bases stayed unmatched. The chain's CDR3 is CASSLASGREGEQFF. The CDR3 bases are TGCGCCAGCAGCTTGGCTAGCGGGAGGGAGGGTGAGCAGTTCTTC. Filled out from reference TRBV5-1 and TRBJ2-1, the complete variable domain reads KAGVTQTPRYLIKTRGQQVTLSCSPISGHRSVSWYQQTPGQGLQFLFEYFSETQRNKGNFPGRFSGRQFSNSRSEMNVSTLELGDSALYLCASSLASGREGEQFFGPGTRLTVL.

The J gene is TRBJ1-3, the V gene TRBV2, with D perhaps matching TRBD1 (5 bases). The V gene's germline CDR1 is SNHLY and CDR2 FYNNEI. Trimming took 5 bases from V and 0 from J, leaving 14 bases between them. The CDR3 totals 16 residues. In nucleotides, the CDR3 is TGTGCCAGCAGTAATCGGCAGGGAGGCTCTGGAAACACCATATATTTT. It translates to CASSNRQGGSGNTIYF.

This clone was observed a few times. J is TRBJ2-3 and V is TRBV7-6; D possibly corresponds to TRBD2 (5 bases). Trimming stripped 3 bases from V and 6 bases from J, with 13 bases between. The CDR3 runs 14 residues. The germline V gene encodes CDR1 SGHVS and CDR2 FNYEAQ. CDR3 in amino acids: CASSFGTVADTQYF. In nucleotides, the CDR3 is TGTGCCAGCAGCTTTGGCACAGTAGCGGATACGCAGTATTTT.

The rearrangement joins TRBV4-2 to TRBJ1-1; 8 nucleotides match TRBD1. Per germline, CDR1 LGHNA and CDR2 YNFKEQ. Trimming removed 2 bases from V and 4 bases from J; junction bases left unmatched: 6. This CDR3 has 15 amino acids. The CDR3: CASSQSGGGSTEAFF. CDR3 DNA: TGTGCCAGCAGCCAATCAGGGGGCGGGAGCACTGAAGCTTTCTTT.

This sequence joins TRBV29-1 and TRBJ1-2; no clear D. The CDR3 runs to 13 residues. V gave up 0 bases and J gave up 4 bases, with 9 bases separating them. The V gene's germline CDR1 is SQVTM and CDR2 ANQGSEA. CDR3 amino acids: CSVEDVKGYGYTF. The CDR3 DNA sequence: TGCAGCGTTGAAGATGTCAAGGGCTATGGCTACACCTTC. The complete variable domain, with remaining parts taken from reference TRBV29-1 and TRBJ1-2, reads SAVISQKPSRDICQRGTSLTIQCQVDSQVTMMFWYRQQPGQSLTLIATANQGSEATYESGFVIDKFPISRPNLTFSTLTVSNMSPEDSSIYLCSVEDVKGYGYTFGSGTRLTVV.

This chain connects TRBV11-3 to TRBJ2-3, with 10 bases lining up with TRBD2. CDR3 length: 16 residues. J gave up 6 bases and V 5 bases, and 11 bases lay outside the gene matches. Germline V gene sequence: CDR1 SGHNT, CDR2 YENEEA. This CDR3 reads CASSPGLAALGDTQYF. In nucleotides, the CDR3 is TGTGCCAGCAGCCCCGGACTAGCGGCCTTGGGCGATACGCAGTATTTT.

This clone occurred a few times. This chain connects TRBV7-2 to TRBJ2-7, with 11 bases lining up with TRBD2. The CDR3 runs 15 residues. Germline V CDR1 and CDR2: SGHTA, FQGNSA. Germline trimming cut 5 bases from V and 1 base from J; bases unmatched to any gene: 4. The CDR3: CASSGGLAGSYEQYF. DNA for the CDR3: TGTGCCAGCAGCGGCGGACTAGCGGGTTCCTACGAGCAGTACTTC.

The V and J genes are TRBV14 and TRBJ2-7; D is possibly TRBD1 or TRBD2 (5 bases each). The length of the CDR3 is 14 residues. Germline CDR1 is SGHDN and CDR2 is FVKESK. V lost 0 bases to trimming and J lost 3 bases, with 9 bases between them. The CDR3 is CASSQDQGRYEQYF. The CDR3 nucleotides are TGTGCCAGCAGCCAAGATCAGGGACGCTACGAGCAGTACTTC.

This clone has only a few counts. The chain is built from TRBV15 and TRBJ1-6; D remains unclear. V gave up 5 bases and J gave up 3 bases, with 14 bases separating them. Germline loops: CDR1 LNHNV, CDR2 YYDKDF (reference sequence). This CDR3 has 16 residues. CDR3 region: CATSDRSGYYNSPLHF. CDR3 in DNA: TGTGCCACCAGCGACCGTTCGGGATACTATAATTCACCCCTCCACTTT.

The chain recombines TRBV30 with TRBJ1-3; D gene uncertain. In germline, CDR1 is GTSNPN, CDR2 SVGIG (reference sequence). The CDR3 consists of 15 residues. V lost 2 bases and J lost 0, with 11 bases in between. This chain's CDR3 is CAWSRGRISGNTIYF. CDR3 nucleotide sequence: TGTGCCTGGAGTCGAGGACGGATCTCTGGAAACACCATATATTTT.

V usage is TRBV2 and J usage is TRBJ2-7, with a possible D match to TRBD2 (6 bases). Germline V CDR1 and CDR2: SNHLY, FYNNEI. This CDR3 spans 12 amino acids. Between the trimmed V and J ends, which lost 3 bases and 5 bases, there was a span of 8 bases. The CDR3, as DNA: TGTGCCAGCAGTGAGGGGGGACACGAGCAGTACTTC. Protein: CASSEGGHEQYF.

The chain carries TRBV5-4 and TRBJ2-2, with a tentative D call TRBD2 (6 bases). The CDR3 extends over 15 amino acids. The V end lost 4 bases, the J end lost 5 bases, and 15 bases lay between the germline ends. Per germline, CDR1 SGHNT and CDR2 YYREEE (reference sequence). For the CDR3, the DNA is TGTGCCAGCAGCCGCGATAGGGCGGGGACCGGGGAGCTGTTTTTT. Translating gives CASSRDRAGTGELFF.

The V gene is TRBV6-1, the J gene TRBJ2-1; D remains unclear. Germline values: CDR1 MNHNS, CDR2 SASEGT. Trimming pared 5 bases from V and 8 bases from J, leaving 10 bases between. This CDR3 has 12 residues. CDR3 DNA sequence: TGTGCCAGCAGTAGTCTGTTCTATGAGCAGTTCTTC. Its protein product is CASSSLFYEQFF.

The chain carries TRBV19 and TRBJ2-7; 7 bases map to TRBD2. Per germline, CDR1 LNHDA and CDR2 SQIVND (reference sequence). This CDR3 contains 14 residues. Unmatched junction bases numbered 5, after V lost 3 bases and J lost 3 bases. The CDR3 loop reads CASSIGGNSYEQYF. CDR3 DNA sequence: TGTGCCAGTAGTATCGGGGGGAATAGCTACGAGCAGTACTTC.

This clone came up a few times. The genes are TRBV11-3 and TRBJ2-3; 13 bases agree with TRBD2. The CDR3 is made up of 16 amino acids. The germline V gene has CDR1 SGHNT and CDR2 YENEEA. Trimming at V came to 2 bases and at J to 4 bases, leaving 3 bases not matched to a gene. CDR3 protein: CASSLTSGRVADTQYF. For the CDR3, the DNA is TGTGCCAGCAGCTTAACTAGCGGGAGGGTGGCAGATACGCAGTATTTT.

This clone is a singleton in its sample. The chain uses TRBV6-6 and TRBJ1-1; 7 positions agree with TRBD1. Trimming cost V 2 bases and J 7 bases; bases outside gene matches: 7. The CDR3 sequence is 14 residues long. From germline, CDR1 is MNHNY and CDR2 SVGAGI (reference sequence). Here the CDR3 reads CASSYPDRRVEAFF. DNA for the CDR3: TGTGCCAGCAGTTACCCGGACAGGCGTGTTGAAGCTTTCTTT.

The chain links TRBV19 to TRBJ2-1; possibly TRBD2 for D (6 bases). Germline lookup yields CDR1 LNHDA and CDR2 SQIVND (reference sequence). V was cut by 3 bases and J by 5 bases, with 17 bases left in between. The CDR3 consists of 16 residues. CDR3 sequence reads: CASSMGREPSHNEQFF. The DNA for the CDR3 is TGTGCCAGTAGTATGGGGCGGGAACCCAGCCACAATGAGCAGTTCTTC.

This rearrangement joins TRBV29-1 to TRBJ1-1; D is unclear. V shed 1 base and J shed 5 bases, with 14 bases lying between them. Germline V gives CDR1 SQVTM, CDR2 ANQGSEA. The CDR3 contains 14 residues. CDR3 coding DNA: TGCAGCGTTGAAGGTATCACCCGGACGACTGAAGCTTTCTTT. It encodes CSVEGITRTTEAFF.

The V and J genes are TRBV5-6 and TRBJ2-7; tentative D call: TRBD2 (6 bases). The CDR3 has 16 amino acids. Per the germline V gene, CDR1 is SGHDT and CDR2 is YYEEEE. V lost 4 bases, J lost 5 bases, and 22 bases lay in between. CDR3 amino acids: CASSLPLGGAYNEQYF. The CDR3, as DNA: TGTGCCAGCAGCCTACCCCTCGGGGGAGCTTATAACGAGCAGTACTTC.